These 21 T cell receptor beta chains share one sample of origin, sequenced in a study of OX40 agonist ivuxolimab in advanced cancers. Clones were sequenced by immunoSEQ multiplex PCR, and TCRdb holds only the in-frame ones, with some missing. Of tens of thousands of clones listed, roughly 87% are singletons. Sample: CD4+ or CD8+ T cells sorted from blood, taken in a trial of the OX40 agonist ivuxolimab. These receptors were taken from an adult with an advanced solid tumor such as melanoma, head and neck, liver or kidney cancer.

For the CDR3, the DNA is TGTGCCAGCAGCCTAAGGCTTGGGGCGTCTAATGAAAAACTGTTTTTT. Its translation is CASSLRLGASNEKLFF. The chain couples TRBV7-8 to TRBJ1-4; D perhaps matches TRBD1 (5 bases). This CDR3 contains 16 residues. The V end lost 5 bases, the J end lost 3 bases, and 16 bases lay between the germline ends. CDR1 SGHVS and CDR2 FQNEAQ come from the germline V gene.

The table lists this clone with a count of one. This rearrangement joins TRBV14 to TRBJ2-1; TRBD1 matches 8 bases. Germline V gene sequence: CDR1 SGHDN, CDR2 FVKESK. Losses at the gene ends were 1 base for V and 10 bases for J; bases not matched to a gene: 9. CDR3 length equals 15 residues. In nucleotides, the CDR3 is TGTGCCAGCAGCCAAGCCTCGACAGGGGCGGGAGAGCAGTTCTTC. Protein sequence: CASSQASTGAGEQFF.

The rearrangement uses TRBV13 and TRBJ2-7, with TRBD2 identical over 12 bases. Germline lookup yields CDR1 PRHDT and CDR2 FYEKMQ (reference sequence). CDR3 size: 15 residues. V lost 4 bases to trimming and J lost 2 bases; unmatched junction nucleotides: 3. CDR3 loop: CASSSTSGRTYEQYF. CDR3 in DNA: TGTGCCAGCAGCTCCACTAGCGGGAGGACCTACGAGCAGTACTTC.

The chain uses TRBV6-1 and TRBJ2-2, with D possibly TRBD1 on 7 matching bases. Germline loops: CDR1 MNHNS, CDR2 SASEGT. V shed 10 bases and J shed 5 bases, with 14 bases lying between them. The CDR3 is 13 residues long. CDR3 sequence (DNA): TGTGCCAACCTAGCAGGGGGGACCGGGGAGCTGTTTTTT. Residues: CANLAGGTGELFF.

V and J are TRBV10-3 and TRBJ1-6; D is undetermined. Trimming took off 0 bases at V and 10 bases at J, with 10 bases between the two ends. This CDR3 region has 14 residues. The germline CDR1 and CDR2 sequences are ENHRY and SYGVKD. The CDR3 here is CAISESVELSPLHF. The CDR3 nucleotides are TGTGCCATCAGTGAGTCGGTTGAACTATCACCCCTCCACTTT.

The CDR3 protein is CASSLPLGGAGVSDTQYF. The CDR3 nucleotides read TGTGCCAGCAGTTTACCCCTAGGGGGAGCGGGAGTTTCGGATACGCAGTATTTT. V gene TRBV28 combines with J gene TRBJ2-3, with 8 bases lining up with TRBD2. Germline V lookup: CDR1 MDHEN, CDR2 SYDVKM. The CDR3 covers 18 residues. V lost 2 bases and J lost 6; bases outside the gene matches: 16. Variable domain in full (rest from reference TRBV28 and TRBJ2-3): DVKVTQSSRYLVKRTGEKVFLECVQDMDHENMFWYRQDPGLGLRLIYFSYDVKMKEKGDIPEGYSVSREKKERFSLILESASTNQTSMYLCASSLPLGGAGVSDTQYFGPGTRLTVL.

The chain has TRBV2 and TRBJ1-1, with 7 bases aligning to TRBD1. V gave up 4 bases and J gave up 1 base; unmatched junction bases: 3. Germline V gene sequence: CDR1 SNHLY, CDR2 FYNNEI. The CDR3 is made up of 14 amino acids. CDR3 in DNA: TGTGCCAGCAGTGGACAGGGAGGGAACACTGAAGCTTTCTTT. It encodes CASSGQGGNTEAFF.

The J gene is TRBJ2-3, the V gene TRBV20-1, with 10 nucleotides matching TRBD2. The germline V gene has CDR1 DFQATT and CDR2 SNEGSKA (reference sequence). The CDR3 has 10 amino acids. Losses at the gene ends were 5 bases for V and 11 bases for J; bases not matched to a gene: 1. CDR3 DNA: TGCAGTGCTGCTAGCGGGAGGCAGTATTTT. The encoded protein is CSAASGRQYF.

The V call is TRBV7-3, the J call TRBJ2-3, with D tentatively TRBD2 (6 bases). Trimming cost V 4 bases and J 1 base, with 9 bases left between them. The germline V gene encodes CDR1 SGHTA and CDR2 FQGTGA. CDR3 length: 14 residues. The CDR3 loop reads CASSSGGGTDTQYF. CDR3 coding DNA: TGTGCCAGCAGCTCCGGAGGGGGCACAGATACGCAGTATTTT.

The rearrangement links TRBV4-2 to TRBJ1-4; 7 positions match TRBD1. This CDR3 contains 16 residues. CDR1 is LGHNA and CDR2 is YNFKEQ in the germline V gene. J gave up 2 bases and V 4 bases, and 7 bases lay outside the gene matches. CDR3 nucleotide sequence: TGTGCCAGCAGCCGACAATCAGGGGGTACTAATGAAAAACTGTTTTTT. It yields the protein CASSRQSGGTNEKLFF.

The chain recombines TRBV6-9 with TRBJ2-5; 8 bases line up with TRBD1. The CDR3 has 14 residues. CDR1 MNHGY and CDR2 SVAAGI come from the germline V gene. The trim removed 4 bases at V and 5 bases at J, leaving 6 bases unmatched. The chain's CDR3 is CASSFQGAQETQYF. CDR3 in DNA: TGTGCCAGCAGTTTTCAGGGGGCGCAGGAGACCCAGTACTTC.

The chain carries TRBV6-6 and TRBJ1-5; the D is unclear. This CDR3 is built from 13 residues. Germline V gives CDR1 MNHNY, CDR2 SVGAGI (reference sequence). The ends were cut back, 5 bases at V and 1 base at J, with 6 bases in the middle. CDR3 DNA sequence: TGTGCCAGCAGTAGGGTAAGCAATCAGCCCCAGCATTTT. It encodes CASSRVSNQPQHF.

The chain combines TRBV27 with TRBJ2-7; weak D call: TRBD2 (6 bases). V lost 6 bases and J lost 5, with 14 bases in between. In germline, CDR1 is MNHEY, CDR2 SMNVEV (reference sequence). This CDR3 contains 13 residues. The CDR3 DNA follows: TGTGCCAGCAGGCCTCGGTGGGGGGACGAGCAGTACTTC. As protein: CASRPRWGDEQYF.

The chain is built from TRBV27 and TRBJ2-7; the D gene is possibly TRBD1 (6 bases). V was shortened by 6 bases and J by 3 bases, with 12 bases between the two germline ends. This CDR3 has 13 residues. Germline loops: CDR1 MNHEY, CDR2 SMNVEV (reference sequence). This CDR3 is CASRFPDSYEQYF. In DNA, the CDR3 is TGTGCCAGCAGATTCCCGGACAGCTACGAGCAGTACTTC.

The chain joins TRBV30 to TRBJ1-5; the D is unclear. Per germline, CDR1 GTSNPN and CDR2 SVGIG (reference sequence). The CDR3 length is 14 residues. Between the trimmed V and J ends, which lost 1 base and 6 bases, there was a span of 13 bases. As DNA, the CDR3 is TGTGCCTGGAGTGGAGAGGCCGTACGTCAGCCCCAGCATTTT. It encodes CAWSGEAVRQPQHF.

The rearrangement uses TRBV7-8 and TRBJ2-2; 12 positions agree with TRBD2. This CDR3 comprises 17 residues. In germline, CDR1 is SGHVS, CDR2 FQNEAQ. V gave up 5 bases and J gave up 6 bases; unmatched junction bases: 10. The CDR3 is CASSASGRALSSGELFF. Here the CDR3 DNA reads TGTGCCAGCAGCGCTAGCGGGAGGGCCCTTAGTTCCGGGGAGCTGTTTTTT.

V gene TRBV5-1 combines with J gene TRBJ1-1; weak D call: TRBD1 (5 bases). CDR1 is SGHRS, CDR2 YFSETQ, per germline. Trimming pared 4 bases from V and 2 bases from J, leaving 18 bases between. The CDR3 has 16 residues. This chain's CDR3 is CASSPGRGPRNTEAFF. DNA for the CDR3: TGCGCCAGCAGCCCGGGGCGGGGCCCGAGAAACACTGAAGCTTTCTTT.

The chain joins TRBV10-1 to TRBJ2-5; D is possibly TRBD1 (6 bases). V shed 3 bases and J shed 5 bases, with 13 bases lying between them. CDR3 size: 14 residues. The germline CDR1 and CDR2 sequences are WNHNN and SYGVQD (reference sequence). This chain's CDR3 is CASSDSQGKETQYF. CDR3 bases: TGCGCCAGCAGTGACTCTCAGGGGAAGGAGACCCAGTACTTC.

The V gene is TRBV30, the J gene TRBJ2-1; D remains unclear. The CDR3 has 16 residues. Germline V gene data show CDR1 as GTSNPN and CDR2 as SVGIG (reference sequence). Trimming left V 2 bases short and J 0 bases short, with 14 bases between. CDR3: CAWSPNGLTSYNEQFF. The CDR3 nucleotides are TGTGCCTGGAGTCCCAATGGGCTAACCTCCTACAATGAGCAGTTCTTC.

This chain connects TRBV7-2 to TRBJ1-1; D not resolved. The V end lost 8 bases, the J end lost 1 base, and 17 bases lay between the germline ends. CDR3 length equals 15 residues. Germline V CDR1 and CDR2: SGHTA, FQGNSA. CDR3 bases: TGTGCCAGCGCTCCTCGGACGGTGGGGAACACTGAAGCTTTCTTT. It is translated as CASAPRTVGNTEAFF.

The chain links TRBV7-9 to TRBJ2-5, with D unclear. The CDR3 contains 16 residues. V shed 4 bases and J shed 5 bases, with 20 bases lying between them. The germline CDR1 and CDR2 sequences are SEHNR and FQNEAQ (reference sequence). CDR3 DNA: TGTGCCAGCAGCTCCTGGCAGGCGGTGACTCGGGAGACCCAGTACTTC. This gives the protein CASSSWQAVTRETQYF. Based on the CDR3 plus reference TRBV7-9 and TRBJ2-5, the full variable domain is DTGVSQNPRHKITKRGQNVTFRCDPISEHNRLYWYRQTLGQGPEFLTYFQNEAQLEKSRLLSDRFSAERPKGSFSTLEIQRTEQGDSAMYLCASSSWQAVTRETQYFGPGTRLLVL.